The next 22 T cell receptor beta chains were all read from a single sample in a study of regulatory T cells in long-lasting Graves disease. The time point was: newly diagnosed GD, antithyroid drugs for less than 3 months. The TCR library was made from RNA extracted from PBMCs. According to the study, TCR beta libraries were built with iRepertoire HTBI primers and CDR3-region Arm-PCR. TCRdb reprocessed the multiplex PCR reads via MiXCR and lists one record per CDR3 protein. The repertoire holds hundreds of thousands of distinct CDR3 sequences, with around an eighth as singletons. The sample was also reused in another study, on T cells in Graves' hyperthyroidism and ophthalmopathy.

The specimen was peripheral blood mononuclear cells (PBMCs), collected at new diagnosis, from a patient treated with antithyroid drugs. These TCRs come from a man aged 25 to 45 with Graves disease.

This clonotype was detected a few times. This CDR3 reads CASSSNGDFYEQYF. In nucleotides, the CDR3 is TGTGCCAGCAGTTCCAACGGGGACTTCTACGAGCAGTACTTC. The chain combines TRBV6-4 with TRBJ2-7, with a tentative D call TRBD2 (6 bases). CDR1 and CDR2 (germline): MRHNA, SNTAGT. Trimming took 5 bases from V and 3 from J, leaving 14 bases between them. The CDR3 consists of 14 residues.

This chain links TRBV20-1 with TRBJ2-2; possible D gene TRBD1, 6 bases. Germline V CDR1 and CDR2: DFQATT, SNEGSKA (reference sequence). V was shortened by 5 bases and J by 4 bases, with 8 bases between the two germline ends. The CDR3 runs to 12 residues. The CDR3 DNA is TGCAGTGCTCGACAGGTCACCGGGGAGCTGTTTTTT. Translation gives CSARQVTGELFF.

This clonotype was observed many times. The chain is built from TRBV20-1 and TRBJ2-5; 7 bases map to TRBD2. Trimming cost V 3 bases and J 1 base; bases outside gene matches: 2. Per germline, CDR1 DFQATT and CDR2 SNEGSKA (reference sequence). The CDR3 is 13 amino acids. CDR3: CSASGRIQETQYF. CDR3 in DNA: TGCAGTGCTAGCGGGAGGATCCAAGAGACCCAGTACTTC.

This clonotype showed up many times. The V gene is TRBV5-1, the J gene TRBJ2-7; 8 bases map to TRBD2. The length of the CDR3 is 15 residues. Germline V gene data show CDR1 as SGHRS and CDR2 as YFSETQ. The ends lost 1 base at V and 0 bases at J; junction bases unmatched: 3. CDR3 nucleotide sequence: TGCGCCAGCAGCTTGTCGGGGACTAGCTCCTACGAGCAGTACTTC. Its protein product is CASSLSGTSSYEQYF.

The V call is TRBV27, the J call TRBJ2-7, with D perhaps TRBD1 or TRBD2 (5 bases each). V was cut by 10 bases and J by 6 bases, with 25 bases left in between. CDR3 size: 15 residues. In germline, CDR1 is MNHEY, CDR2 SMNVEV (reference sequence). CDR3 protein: CATRDDSLLLTEQYF. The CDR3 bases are TGTGCCACCCGGGACGACAGCCTCCTCCTTACCGAGCAGTACTTC.

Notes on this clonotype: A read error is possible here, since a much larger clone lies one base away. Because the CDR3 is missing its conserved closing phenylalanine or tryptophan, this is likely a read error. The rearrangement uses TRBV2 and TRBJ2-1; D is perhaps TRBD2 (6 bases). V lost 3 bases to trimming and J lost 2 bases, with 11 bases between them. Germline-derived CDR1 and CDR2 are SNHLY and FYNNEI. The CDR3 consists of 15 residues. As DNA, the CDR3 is TGTGCCAGCAGTGACGGGGACTTGGCCTACAATGAGCAGTTCCTC. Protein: CASSDGDLAYNEQFL.

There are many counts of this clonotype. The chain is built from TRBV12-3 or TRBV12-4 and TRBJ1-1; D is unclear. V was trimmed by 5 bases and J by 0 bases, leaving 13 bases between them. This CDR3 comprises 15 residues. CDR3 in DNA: TGTGCCAGCAGTCCCACGGACTTCATGAACACTGAAGCTTTCTTT. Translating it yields CASSPTDFMNTEAFF.

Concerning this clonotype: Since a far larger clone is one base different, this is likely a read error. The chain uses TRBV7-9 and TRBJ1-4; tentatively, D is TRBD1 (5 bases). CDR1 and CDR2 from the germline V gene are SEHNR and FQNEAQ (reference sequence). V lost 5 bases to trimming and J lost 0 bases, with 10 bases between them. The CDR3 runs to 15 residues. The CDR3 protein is CASSLQGTTNEKLFF. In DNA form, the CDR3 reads TGTGCCAGCAGCCTTCAGGGAACAACTAATGAAAAACTGTTTTTT.

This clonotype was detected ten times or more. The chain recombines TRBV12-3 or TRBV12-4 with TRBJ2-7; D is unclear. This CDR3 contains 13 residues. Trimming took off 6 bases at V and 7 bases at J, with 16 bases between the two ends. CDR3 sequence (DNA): TGTGCCAGCAGCTACGGTCGCGCTGTGGAGCAGTACTTC. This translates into CASSYGRAVEQYF.

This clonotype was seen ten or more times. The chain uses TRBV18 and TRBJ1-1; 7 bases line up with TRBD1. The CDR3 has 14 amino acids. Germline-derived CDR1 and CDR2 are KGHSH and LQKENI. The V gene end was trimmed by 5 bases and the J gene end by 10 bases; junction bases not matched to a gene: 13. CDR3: CASSTGQESWGAFF. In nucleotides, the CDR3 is TGTGCCAGCTCAACAGGACAGGAGAGTTGGGGAGCTTTCTTT.

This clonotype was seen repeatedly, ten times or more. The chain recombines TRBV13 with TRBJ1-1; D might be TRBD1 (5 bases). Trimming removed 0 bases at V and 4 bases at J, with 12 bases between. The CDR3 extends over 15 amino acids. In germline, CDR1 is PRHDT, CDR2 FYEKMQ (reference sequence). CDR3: CASSLGGRDVTEAFF. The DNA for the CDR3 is TGTGCCAGCAGCTTAGGAGGCAGGGACGTCACTGAAGCTTTCTTT.

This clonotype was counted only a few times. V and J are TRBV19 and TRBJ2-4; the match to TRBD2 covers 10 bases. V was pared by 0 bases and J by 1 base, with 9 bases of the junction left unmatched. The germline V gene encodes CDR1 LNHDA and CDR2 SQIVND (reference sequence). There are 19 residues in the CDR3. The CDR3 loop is CASSIDSSGRAGAKNIQYF. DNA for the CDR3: TGTGCCAGTAGTATAGATTCCAGCGGGAGGGCAGGTGCCAAAAACATTCAGTACTTC.

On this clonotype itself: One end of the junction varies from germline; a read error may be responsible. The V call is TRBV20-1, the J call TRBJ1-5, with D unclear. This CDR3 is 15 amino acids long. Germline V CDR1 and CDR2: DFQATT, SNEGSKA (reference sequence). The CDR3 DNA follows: TGCAGTGCCAGAGGGCGGAAAAATAGCAATCAGCCCCAGCATTTT. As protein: CSARGRKNSNQPQHF.

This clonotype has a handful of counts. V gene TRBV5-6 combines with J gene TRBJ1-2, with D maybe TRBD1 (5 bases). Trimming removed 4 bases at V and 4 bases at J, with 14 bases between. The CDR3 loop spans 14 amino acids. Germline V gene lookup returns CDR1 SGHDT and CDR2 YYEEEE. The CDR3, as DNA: TGTGCCAGCAGCGTAGGGACCGAGTTCTATGGCTACACCTTC. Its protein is CASSVGTEFYGYTF.

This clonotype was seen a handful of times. The CDR3 DNA is TGCAGTGCGACCAGCGGGAGCTCCTACGAGCAGTACTTC. Translated: CSATSGSSYEQYF. The chain has TRBV20-1 and TRBJ2-7; 8 nucleotides agree with TRBD2. Losses at the gene ends were 6 bases for V and 0 bases for J; bases not matched to a gene: 4. This CDR3 contains 13 residues. Germline V gives CDR1 DFQATT, CDR2 SNEGSKA (reference sequence).

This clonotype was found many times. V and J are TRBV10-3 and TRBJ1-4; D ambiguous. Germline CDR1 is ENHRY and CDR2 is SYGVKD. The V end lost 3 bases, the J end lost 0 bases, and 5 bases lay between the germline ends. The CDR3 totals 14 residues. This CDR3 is CAISDASTNEKLFF. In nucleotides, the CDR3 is TGTGCCATCAGTGACGCCTCAACTAATGAAAAACTGTTTTTT.

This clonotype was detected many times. The chain's CDR3 is CASTFGIGSGEMGDTQYF. Here the CDR3 DNA reads TGTGCCAGCACTTTTGGGATTGGTAGCGGGGAGATGGGAGATACGCAGTATTTT. The V and J genes are TRBV12-3 or TRBV12-4 and TRBJ2-3, with 8 bases that match TRBD2. The CDR3 consists of 18 residues. The V segment lost 7 bases and the J segment 5 bases; nucleotides outside the gene matches: 20.

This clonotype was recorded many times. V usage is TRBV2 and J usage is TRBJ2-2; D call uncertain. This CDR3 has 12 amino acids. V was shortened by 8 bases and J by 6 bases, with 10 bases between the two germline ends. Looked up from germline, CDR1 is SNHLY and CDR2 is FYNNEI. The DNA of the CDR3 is TGTGCCAGCGGAGACGGGTCCGGGGAGCTGTTTTTT. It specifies CASGDGSGELFF.

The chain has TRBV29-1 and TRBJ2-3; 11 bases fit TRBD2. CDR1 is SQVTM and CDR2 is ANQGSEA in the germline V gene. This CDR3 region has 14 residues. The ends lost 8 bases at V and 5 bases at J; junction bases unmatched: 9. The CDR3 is CSIASGRIIDTQYF. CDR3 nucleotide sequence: TGCAGCATTGCTAGCGGGAGGATAATAGATACGCAGTATTTT.

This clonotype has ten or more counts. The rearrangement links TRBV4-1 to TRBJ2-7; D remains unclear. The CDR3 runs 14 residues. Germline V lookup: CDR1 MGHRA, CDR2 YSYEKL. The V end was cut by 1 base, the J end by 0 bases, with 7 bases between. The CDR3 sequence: CASSQGVVSYEQYF. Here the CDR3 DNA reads TGCGCCAGCAGCCAAGGGGTGGTCTCCTACGAGCAGTACTTC.

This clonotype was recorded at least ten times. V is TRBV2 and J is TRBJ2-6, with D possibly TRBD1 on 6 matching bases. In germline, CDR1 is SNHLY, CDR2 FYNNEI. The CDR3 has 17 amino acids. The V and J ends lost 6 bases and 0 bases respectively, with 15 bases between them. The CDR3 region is CASSVFRTVSGANVLTF. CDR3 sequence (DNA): TGTGCCAGCAGCGTCTTTCGGACAGTCTCTGGGGCCAACGTCCTGACTTTC.

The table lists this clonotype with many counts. DNA of the CDR3: TGTGCCAGCAGTGGTATCCGGGACAGGGCCCACCAGAGAGGAAACACCATATATTTT. It is translated as CASSGIRDRAHQRGNTIYF. The V call is TRBV27, the J call TRBJ1-3; 9 bases are shared with TRBD1. This CDR3 is 19 amino acids long. Per the germline V gene, CDR1 is MNHEY and CDR2 is SMNVEV (reference sequence). The trim removed 5 bases at V and 4 bases at J, leaving 18 bases unmatched.